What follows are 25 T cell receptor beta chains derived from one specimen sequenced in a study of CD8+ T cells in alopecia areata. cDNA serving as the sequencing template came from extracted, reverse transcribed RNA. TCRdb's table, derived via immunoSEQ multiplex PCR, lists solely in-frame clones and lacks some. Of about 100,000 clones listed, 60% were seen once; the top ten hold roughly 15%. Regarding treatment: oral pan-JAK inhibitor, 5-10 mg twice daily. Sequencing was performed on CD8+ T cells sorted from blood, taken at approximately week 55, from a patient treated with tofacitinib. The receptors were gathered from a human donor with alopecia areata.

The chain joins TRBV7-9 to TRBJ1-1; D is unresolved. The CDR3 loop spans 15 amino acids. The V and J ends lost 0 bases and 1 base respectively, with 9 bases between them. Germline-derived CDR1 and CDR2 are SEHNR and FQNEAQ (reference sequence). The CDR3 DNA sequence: TGTGCCAGCAGCTTAGCGCGTGGCGAGAACACTGAAGCTTTCTTT. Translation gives CASSLARGENTEAFF.

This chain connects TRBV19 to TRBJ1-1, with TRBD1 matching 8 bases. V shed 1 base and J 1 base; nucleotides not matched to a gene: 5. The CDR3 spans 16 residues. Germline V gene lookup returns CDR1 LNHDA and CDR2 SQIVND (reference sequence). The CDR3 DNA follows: TGTGCCAGTAGTATAGCCGGGACAGGACGGAACACTGAAGCTTTCTTT. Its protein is CASSIAGTGRNTEAFF.

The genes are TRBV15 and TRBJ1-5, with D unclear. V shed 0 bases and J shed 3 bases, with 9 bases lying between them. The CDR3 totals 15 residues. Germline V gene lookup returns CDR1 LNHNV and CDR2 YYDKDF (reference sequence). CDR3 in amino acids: CATSRDRGNNQPQHF. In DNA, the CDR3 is TGTGCCACCAGCAGAGATCGAGGGAACAATCAGCCCCAGCATTTT.

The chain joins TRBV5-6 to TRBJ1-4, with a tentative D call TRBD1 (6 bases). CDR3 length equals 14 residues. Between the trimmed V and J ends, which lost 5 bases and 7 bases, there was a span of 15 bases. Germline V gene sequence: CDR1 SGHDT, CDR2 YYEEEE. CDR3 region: CASRSGTGLEKLFF. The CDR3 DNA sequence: TGTGCCAGCAGGTCGGGAACAGGGCTTGAAAAACTGTTTTTT.

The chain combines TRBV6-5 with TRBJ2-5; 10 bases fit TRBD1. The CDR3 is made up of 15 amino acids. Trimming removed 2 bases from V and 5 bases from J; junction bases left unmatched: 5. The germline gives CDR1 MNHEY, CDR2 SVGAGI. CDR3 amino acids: CASSYGTGVVETQYF. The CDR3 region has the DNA TGTGCCAGCAGTTACGGGACAGGGGTTGTCGAGACCCAGTACTTC.

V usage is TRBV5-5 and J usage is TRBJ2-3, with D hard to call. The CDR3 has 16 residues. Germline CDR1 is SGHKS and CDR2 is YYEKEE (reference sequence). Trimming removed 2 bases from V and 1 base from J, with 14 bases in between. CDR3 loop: CASSLGWYGRTDTQYF. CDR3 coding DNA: TGTGCCAGCAGCTTAGGTTGGTACGGACGCACAGATACGCAGTATTTT.

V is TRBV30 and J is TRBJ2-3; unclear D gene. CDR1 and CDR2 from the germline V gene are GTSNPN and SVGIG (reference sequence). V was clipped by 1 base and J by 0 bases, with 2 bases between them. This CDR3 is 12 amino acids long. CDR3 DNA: TGTGCCTGGAGTGCGAGCACAGATACGCAGTATTTT. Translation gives CAWSASTDTQYF.

CDR3 residues: CASSDGRAGGKNGYTF. The CDR3 DNA reads as TGTGCCAGCAGCGATGGGAGGGCAGGGGGCAAGAATGGCTACACCTTC. The V and J genes are TRBV13 and TRBJ1-2; 8 nucleotides match TRBD1. The ends lost 5 bases at V and 6 bases at J; junction bases unmatched: 14. In germline, CDR1 is PRHDT, CDR2 FYEKMQ (reference sequence). The CDR3 totals 16 residues.

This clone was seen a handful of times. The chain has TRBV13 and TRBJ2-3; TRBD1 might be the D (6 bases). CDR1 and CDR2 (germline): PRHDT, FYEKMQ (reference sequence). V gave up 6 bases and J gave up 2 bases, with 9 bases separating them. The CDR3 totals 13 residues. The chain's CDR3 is CASSGDNTDTQYF. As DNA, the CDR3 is TGTGCCAGCAGTGGGGACAACACAGATACGCAGTATTTT.

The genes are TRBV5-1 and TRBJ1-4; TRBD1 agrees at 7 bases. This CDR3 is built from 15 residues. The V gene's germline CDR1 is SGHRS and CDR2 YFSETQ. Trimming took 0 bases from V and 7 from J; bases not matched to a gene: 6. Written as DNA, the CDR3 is TGCGCCAGCAGCTTGGCTGAGGGGGCGAGTGAAAAACTGTTTTTT. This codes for CASSLAEGASEKLFF.

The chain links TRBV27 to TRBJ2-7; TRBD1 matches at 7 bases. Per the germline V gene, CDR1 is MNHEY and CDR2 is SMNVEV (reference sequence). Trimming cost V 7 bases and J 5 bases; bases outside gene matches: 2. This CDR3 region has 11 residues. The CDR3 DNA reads TGTGCCAGCAACAGGGGCAACGAGCAGTACTTC. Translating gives CASNRGNEQYF.

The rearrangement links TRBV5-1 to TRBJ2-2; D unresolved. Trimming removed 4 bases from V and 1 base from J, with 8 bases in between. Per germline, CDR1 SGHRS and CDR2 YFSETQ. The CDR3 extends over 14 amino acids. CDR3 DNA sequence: TGCGCCAGCAGCGTGGCAGTGAACACCGGGGAGCTGTTTTTT. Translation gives CASSVAVNTGELFF.

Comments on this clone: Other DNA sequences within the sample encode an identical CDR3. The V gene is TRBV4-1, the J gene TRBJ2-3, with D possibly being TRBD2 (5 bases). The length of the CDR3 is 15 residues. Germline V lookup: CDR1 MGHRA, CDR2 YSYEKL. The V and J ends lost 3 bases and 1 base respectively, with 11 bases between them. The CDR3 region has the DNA TGCGCCAGCAGCCAGGTACGGGGAGGCACAGATACGCAGTATTTT. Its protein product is CASSQVRGGTDTQYF.

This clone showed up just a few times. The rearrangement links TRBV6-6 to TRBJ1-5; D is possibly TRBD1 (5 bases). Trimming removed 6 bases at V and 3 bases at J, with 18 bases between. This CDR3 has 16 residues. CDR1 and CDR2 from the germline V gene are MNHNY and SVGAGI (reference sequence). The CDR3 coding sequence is TGTGCCAGCAGATCACAGGCTCTAGGGGACAATCAGCCCCAGCATTTT. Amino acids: CASRSQALGDNQPQHF.

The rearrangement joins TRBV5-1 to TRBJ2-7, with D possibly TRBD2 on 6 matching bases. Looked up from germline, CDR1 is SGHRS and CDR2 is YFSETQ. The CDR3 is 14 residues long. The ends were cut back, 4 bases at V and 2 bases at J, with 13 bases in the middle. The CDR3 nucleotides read TGCGCCAGCAGCCTTGAGGAGGGTCCCTACGAGCAGTACTTC. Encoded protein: CASSLEEGPYEQYF.

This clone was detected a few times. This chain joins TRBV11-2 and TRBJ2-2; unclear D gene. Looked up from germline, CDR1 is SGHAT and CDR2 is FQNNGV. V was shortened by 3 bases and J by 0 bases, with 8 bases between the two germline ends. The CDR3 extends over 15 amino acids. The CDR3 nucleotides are TGTGCCAGCAGCTTTGGTTTCACGAACACCGGGGAGCTGTTTTTT. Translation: CASSFGFTNTGELFF.

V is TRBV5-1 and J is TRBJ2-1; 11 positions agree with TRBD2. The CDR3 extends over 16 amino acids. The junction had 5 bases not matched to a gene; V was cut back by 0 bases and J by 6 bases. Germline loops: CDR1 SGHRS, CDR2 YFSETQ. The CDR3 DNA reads TGCGCCAGCAGCTTGGACCTAGCGGGGGGATCCAATGAGCAGTTCTTC. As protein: CASSLDLAGGSNEQFF.

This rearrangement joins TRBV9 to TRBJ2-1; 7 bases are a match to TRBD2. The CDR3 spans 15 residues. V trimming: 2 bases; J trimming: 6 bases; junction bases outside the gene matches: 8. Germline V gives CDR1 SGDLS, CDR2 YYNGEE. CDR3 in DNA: TGTGCCAGCAGCGTTGATGGCGGGGGATTCAATGAGCAGTTCTTC. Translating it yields CASSVDGGGFNEQFF.

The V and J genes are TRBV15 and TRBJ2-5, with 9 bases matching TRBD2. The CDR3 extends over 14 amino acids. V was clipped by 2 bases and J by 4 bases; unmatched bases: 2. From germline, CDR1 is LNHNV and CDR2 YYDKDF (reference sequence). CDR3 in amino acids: CATSRIAGAETQYF. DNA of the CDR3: TGTGCCACCAGCAGAATAGCGGGGGCAGAGACCCAGTACTTC.

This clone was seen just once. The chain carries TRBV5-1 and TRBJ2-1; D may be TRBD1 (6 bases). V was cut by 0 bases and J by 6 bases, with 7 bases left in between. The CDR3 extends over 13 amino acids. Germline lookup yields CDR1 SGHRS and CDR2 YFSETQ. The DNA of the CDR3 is TGCGCCAGCAGCTTGGAAGGGGGCAATGAGCAGTTCTTC. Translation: CASSLEGGNEQFF. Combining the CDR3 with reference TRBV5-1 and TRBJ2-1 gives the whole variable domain KAGVTQTPRYLIKTRGQQVTLSCSPISGHRSVSWYQQTPGQGLQFLFEYFSETQRNKGNFPGRFSGRQFSNSRSEMNVSTLELGDSALYLCASSLEGGNEQFFGPGTRLTVL.

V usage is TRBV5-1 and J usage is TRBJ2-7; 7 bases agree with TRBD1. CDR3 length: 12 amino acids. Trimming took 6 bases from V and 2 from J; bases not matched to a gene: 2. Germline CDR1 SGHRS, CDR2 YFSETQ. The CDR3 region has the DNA TGCGCCAGCACCGACAGGGCCTACGAGCAGTACTTC. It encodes CASTDRAYEQYF.

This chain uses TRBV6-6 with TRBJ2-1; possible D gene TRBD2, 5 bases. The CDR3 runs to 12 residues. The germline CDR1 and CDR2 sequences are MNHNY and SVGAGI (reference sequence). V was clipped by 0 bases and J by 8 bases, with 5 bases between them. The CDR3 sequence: CASSYSRDEQFF. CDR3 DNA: TGTGCCAGCAGTTACTCGAGGGATGAGCAGTTCTTC.

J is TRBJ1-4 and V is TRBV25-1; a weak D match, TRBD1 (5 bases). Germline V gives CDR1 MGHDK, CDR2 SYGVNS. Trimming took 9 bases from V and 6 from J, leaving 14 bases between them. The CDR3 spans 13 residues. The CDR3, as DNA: TGTGCCAGTACGCAGGGCGGGGATGAAAAACTGTTTTTT. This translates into CASTQGGDEKLFF.

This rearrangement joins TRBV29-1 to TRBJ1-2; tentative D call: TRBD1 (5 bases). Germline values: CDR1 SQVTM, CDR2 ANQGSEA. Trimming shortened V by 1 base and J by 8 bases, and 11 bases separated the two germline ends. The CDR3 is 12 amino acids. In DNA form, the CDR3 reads TGCAGCGTTGAAGGGCGGGACGGAGGCTACACCTTC. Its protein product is CSVEGRDGGYTF.

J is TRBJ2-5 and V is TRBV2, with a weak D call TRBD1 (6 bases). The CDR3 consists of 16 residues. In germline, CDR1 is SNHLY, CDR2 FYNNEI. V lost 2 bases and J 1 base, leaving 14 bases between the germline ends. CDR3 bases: TGTGCCAGCAGTGAACAACAGGGTAGGGTCCAAGAGACCCAGTACTTC. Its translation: CASSEQQGRVQETQYF.